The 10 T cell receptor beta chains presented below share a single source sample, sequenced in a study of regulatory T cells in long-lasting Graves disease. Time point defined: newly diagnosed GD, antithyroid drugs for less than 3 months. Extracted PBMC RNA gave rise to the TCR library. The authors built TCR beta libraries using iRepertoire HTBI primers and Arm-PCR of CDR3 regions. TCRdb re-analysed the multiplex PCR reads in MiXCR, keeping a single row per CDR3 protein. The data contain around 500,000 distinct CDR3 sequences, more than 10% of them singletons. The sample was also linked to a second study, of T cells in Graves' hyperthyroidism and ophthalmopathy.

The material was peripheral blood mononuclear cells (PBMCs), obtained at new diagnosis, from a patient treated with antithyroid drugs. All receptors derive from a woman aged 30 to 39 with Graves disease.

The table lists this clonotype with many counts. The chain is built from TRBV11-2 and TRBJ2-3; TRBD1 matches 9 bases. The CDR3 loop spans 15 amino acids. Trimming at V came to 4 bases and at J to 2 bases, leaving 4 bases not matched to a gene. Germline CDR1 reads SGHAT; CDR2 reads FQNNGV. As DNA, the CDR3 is TGTGCCAGCAGCTACAGGGGGCTCTTCACAGATACGCAGTATTTT. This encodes CASSYRGLFTDTQYF.

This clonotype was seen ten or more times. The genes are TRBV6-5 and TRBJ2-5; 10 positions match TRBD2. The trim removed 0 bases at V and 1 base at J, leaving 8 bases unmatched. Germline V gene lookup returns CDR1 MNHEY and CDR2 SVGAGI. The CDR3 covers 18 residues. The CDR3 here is CASSYSISSGRLQETQYF. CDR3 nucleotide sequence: TGTGCCAGCAGTTACTCGATTTCTAGCGGGAGACTCCAAGAGACCCAGTACTTC.

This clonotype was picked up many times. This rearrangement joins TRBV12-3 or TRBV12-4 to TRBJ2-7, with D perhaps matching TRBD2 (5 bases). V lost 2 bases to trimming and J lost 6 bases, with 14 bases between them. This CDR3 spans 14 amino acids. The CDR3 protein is CASSLSSGQVEQYF. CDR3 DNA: TGTGCCAGCAGTTTATCCAGCGGCCAAGTCGAGCAGTACTTC.

DNA of the CDR3: TGTGCCAGCAAGGGGACTACCCAGTACTTC. Translated, it gives CASKGTTQYF. This chain uses TRBV6-4 with TRBJ2-3; the D gene is possibly TRBD2 (6 bases). With the DNA end fitting TRBJ2-5 better, the J assignment may be wrong. The CDR3 loop spans 10 amino acids. Germline values: CDR1 MRHNA, CDR2 SNTAGT.

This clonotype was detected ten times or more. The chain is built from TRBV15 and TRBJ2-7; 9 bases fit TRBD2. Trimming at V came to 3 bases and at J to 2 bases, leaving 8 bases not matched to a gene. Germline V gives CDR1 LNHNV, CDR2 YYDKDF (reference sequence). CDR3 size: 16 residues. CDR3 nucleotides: TGTGCCACCAGCAGGGAACGCGGACTAGCGACCTACGAGCAGTACTTC. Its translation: CATSRERGLATYEQYF.

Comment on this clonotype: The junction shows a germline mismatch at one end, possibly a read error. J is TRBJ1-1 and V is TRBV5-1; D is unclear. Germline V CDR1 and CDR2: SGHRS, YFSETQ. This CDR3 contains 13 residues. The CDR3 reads CASSTAIRTEAFF. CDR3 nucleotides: TGTGCCAGCAGCACTGCAATTAGGACTGAAGCTTTCTTT.

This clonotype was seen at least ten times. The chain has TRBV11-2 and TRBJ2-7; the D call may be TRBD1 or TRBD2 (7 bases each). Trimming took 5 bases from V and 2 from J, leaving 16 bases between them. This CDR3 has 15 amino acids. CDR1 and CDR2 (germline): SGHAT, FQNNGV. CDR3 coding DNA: TGTGCCAGCAGCCCTCGACAGGGAGGGCCCTACGAGCAGTACTTC. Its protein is CASSPRQGGPYEQYF.

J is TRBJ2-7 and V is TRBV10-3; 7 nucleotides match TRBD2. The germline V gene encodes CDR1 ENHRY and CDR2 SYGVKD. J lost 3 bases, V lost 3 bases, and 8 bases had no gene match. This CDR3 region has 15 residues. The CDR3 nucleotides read TGTGCCATCAGTGAAGCGGGGAGTCAGGGCTACGAGCAGTACTTC. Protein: CAISEAGSQGYEQYF.

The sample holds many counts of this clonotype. CDR3 protein: CASSTSRSYEQYF. The DNA of the CDR3 is TGTGCCAGCAGTACTAGCAGATCCTACGAGCAGTACTTC. The chain uses TRBV28 and TRBJ2-7, with D possibly being TRBD2 (6 bases). Germline CDR1 reads MDHEN; CDR2 reads SYDVKM. The CDR3 consists of 13 residues. V lost 5 bases and J lost 1, with 9 bases in between.

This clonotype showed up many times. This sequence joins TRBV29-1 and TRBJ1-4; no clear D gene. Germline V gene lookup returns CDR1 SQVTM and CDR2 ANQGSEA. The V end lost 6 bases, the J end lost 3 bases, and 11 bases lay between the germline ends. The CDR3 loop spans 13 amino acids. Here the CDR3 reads CSVLDGPNEKLFF. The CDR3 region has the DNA TGCAGCGTCCTGGACGGACCTAATGAAAAACTGTTTTTT.